One and the same sample provided the 2 T cell receptor beta chains below, sequenced in a study of T cells in Graves' hyperthyroidism and ophthalmopathy. Template material for amplifying TCR beta CDR3 regions consisted of RNA transcripts. HTBI primers were employed in a first-round RT-PCR of the TCR CDR3. Via MiXCR, TCRdb re-called the multiplex PCR reads, giving one row per CDR3 protein. The data hold about 360,000 distinct CDR3 sequences, with around 13% observed a single time. The sample consisted of blood. Receptor source: a woman aged 18 to 35 with Graves' hyperthyroidism.

This clonotype has only a few counts. Its ends do not fully match the called genes, so a read error is possible. The V call is TRBV7-9, the J call TRBJ2-2; possibly TRBD1 for D (6 bases). Germline-derived CDR1 and CDR2 are SEHNR and FQNEAQ (reference sequence). The CDR3 is 14 residues long. The CDR3 DNA follows: TGCGCCAGCTTCCGGGACACCCGGGCCGGGGAGCTGTTTTTT. It codes for CASFRDTRAGELFF.

At least ten counts were recorded for this clonotype. The V gene is TRBV7-2, the J gene TRBJ2-3; 13 positions match TRBD2. The germline gives CDR1 SGHTA, CDR2 FQGNSA. V dropped 4 bases and J dropped 6; count of bases not matched to a gene: 1. The CDR3 totals 14 residues. The CDR3 protein is CASSSTSGRDTQYF. For the CDR3, the DNA is TGTGCCAGCAGCTCGACTAGCGGGAGGGATACGCAGTATTTT.